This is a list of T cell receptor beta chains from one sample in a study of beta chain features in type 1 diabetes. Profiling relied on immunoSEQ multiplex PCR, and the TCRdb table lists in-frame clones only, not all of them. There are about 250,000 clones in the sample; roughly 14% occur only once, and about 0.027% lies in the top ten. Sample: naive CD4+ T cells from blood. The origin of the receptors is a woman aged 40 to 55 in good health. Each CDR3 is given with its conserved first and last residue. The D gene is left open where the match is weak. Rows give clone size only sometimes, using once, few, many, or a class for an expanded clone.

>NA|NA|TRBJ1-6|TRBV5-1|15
CASSPGQSYNSPLHF
TGCGCCAGCAGCCCTGGACAGTCCTATAATTCACCCCTCCACTTT
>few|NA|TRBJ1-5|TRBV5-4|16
CASSFGGVTPSQPQHF
TGTGCCAGCAGCTTTGGGGGGGTTACCCCCTCTCAGCCCCAGCATTTT
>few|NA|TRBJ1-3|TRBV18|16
CASSPMQTSSGNTIYF
TGTGCCAGCTCACCCATGCAAACATCGTCCGGAAACACCATATATTTT
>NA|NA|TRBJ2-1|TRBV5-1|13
CASSLSGVNEQFF
TGCGCCAGCAGCTTGTCAGGGGTAAATGAGCAGTTCTTC
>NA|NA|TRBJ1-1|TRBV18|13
CASSPPAASEAFF
TGTGCCAGCTCACCCCCCGCGGCCTCTGAAGCTTTCTTT
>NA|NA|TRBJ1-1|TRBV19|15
CASSMDGPRNTEAFF
TGTGCCAGTAGTATGGATGGCCCTAGGAACACTGAAGCTTTCTTT
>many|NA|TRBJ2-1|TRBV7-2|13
CASSPGSVVEQFF
TGTGCCAGCAGCCCAGGGTCAGTGGTTGAGCAGTTCTTC
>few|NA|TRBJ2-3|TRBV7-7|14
CASSRGHSTDTQYF
TGTGCCAGCAGCCGGGGTCACAGCACAGATACGCAGTATTTT
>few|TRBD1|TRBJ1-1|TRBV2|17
CASVESPDRGRNTEAFF
TGTGCCAGCGTCGAATCACCGGACAGGGGAAGGAACACTGAAGCTTTCTTT
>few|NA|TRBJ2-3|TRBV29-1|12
CSVLVRAGTQYF
TGCAGCGTTTTAGTGAGGGCAGGTACGCAGTATTTT
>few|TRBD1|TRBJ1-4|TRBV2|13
CASSEGDRAKLFF
TGTGCCAGCAGTGAAGGGGACAGGGCAAAACTGTTTTTT
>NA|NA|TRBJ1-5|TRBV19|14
CASIGQTENQPQHF
TGTGCCAGTATCGGACAGACAGAAAATCAGCCCCAGCATTTT
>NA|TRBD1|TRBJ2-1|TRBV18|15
CASSPGQVGVNEQFF
TGTGCCAGCTCACCGGGACAGGTTGGGGTCAATGAGCAGTTCTTC
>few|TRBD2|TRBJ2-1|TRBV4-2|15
CASSGGGGPVGEQFF
TGTGCCAGCAGCGGGGGCGGGGGGCCTGTCGGGGAGCAGTTCTTC
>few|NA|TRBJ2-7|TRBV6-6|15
CASQKEILGGYEQYF
TGTGCCAGCCAAAAAGAGATCCTGGGGGGCTACGAGCAGTACTTC
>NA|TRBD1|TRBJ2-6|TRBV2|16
CASRTGDSSGANVLTF
TGTGCCAGCAGGACAGGGGACTCCTCTGGGGCCAACGTCCTGACTTTC
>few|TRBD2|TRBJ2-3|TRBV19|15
CASSTRGGRPDTQYF
TGTGCCAGTAGTACGCGGGGGGGCCGCCCAGATACGCAGTATTTT
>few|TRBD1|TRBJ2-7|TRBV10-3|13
CAISPGTDYEQYF
TGTGCCATCAGTCCCGGGACAGATTACGAGCAGTACTTC
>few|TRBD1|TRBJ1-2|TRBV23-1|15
CASSLPGQGNYGYTF
TGCGCCAGCAGTCTCCCGGGACAGGGGAACTATGGCTACACCTTC
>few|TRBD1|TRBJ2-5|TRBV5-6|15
CASSPLGTGQETQYF
TGTGCCAGCAGCCCCCTTGGGACAGGCCAAGAGACCCAGTACTTC
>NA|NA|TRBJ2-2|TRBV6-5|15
CASSYTTSGAGELFF
TGTGCCAGCAGTTACACGACTTCAGGGGCCGGGGAGCTGTTTTTT
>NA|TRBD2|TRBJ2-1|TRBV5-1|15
CASSFLAGGLNEQFF
TGCGCCAGCAGCTTCCTAGCGGGGGGGCTTAATGAGCAGTTCTTC
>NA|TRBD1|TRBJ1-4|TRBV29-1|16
CSVRGPQGARSEKLFF
TGCAGCGTTCGCGGCCCCCAGGGGGCGAGGTCTGAAAAACTGTTTTTT
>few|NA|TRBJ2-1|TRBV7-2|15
CASSAMGLPGNEQFF
TGTGCCAGCAGCGCAATGGGCCTCCCGGGGAATGAGCAGTTCTTC
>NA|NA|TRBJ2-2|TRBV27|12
CASSLRAGELFF
TGTGCCAGCAGTTTGAGGGCCGGGGAGCTGTTTTTT
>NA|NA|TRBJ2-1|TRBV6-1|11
CASSDLNEQFF
TGTGCCAGCAGTGATCTCAATGAGCAGTTCTTC
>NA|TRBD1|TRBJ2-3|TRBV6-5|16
CASSLTGGDRGDGQYF
TGTGCCAGCAGTTTAACAGGGGGCGACCGGGGAGATGGGCAGTATTTT
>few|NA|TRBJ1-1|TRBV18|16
CASSPFKAGVGTEAFF
TGTGCCAGCTCACCATTCAAAGCAGGGGTTGGCACTGAAGCTTTCTTT
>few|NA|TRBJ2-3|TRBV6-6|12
CAGGLGTDTQYF
TGTGCCGGCGGACTGGGCACAGATACGCAGTATTTT
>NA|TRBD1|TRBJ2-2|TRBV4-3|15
CASGTGGGFPGELFF
TGCGCCAGCGGAACAGGGGGCGGTTTCCCCGGGGAGCTGTTTTTT
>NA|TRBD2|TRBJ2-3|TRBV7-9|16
CASSFRLAGTTDTQYF
TGTGCCAGCAGCTTCCGACTAGCGGGGACCACAGATACGCAGTATTTT
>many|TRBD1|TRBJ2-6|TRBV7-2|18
CASSRGTQGAGGANVLTF
TGTGCCAGCAGTCGAGGAACCCAGGGGGCTGGTGGGGCCAACGTCCTGACTTTC
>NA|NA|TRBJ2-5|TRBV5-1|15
CASSFSTVTQETQYF
TGCGCCAGCAGCTTTTCGACAGTGACTCAAGAGACCCAGTACTTC
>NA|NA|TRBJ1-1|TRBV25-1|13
CASSEAGFTEAFF
TGTGCCAGCAGTGAGGCAGGGTTCACTGAAGCTTTCTTT
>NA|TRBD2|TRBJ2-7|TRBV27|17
CASSLTDWAAGGHRQYF
TGTGCCAGCAGTTTAACCGATTGGGCAGCGGGGGGGCATCGGCAGTACTTC
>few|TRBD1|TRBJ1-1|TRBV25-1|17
CASSANQGAKLNTEAFF
TGTGCCAGCAGTGCAAATCAGGGGGCGAAATTGAACACTGAAGCTTTCTTT
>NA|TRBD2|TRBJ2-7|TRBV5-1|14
CASSWGGISYEQYF
TGCGCCAGCAGCTGGGGAGGGATCTCCTACGAGCAGTACTTC
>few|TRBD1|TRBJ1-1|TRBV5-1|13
CASSGQGHTEAFF
TGCGCCAGCAGCGGACAGGGCCACACTGAAGCTTTCTTT
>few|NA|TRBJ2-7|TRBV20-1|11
CSAKGQYEQYF
TGCAGTGCTAAAGGACAGTACGAGCAGTACTTC
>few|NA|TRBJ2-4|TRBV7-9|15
CASSLQGAAKNIQYF
TGTGCCAGCAGCTTACAAGGGGCAGCCAAAAACATTCAGTACTTC
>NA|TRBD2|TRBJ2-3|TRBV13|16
CASSNVAGMSTDTQYF
TGTGCCAGCAGCAACGTAGCGGGGATGAGCACAGATACGCAGTATTTT
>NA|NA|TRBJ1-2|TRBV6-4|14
CASSESPRGYGYTF
TGTGCCAGCAGTGAGTCCCCGAGAGGCTATGGCTACACCTTC
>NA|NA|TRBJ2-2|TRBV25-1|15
CASSVEGAGTGELFF
TGTGCCAGCAGTGTAGAGGGGGCGGGAACCGGGGAGCTGTTTTTT
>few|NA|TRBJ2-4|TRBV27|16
CASSLRGAQAKNIQYF
TGTGCCAGCAGTCTTCGGGGGGCCCAAGCCAAAAACATTCAGTACTTC
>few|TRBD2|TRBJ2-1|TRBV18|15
CASSPGSGGASEQFF
TGTGCCAGCTCACCAGGTAGCGGGGGGGCCAGTGAGCAGTTCTTC
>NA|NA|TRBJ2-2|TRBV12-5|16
CASGSRRATNTGELFF
TGTGCTAGTGGTTCCCGGCGGGCCACGAACACCGGGGAGCTGTTTTTT
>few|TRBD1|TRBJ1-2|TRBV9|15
CASSVVRDRNYGYTF
TGTGCCAGCAGCGTCGTCCGGGACAGGAACTATGGCTACACCTTC
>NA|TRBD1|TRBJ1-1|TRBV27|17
CASRSVTGALVGTEAFF
TGTGCCAGCAGAAGTGTGACAGGGGCGTTGGTGGGCACTGAAGCTTTCTTT
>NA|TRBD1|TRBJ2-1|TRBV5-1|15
CASSRRTGAYNEQFF
TGCGCCAGCAGCCGCCGGACAGGGGCCTACAATGAGCAGTTCTTC
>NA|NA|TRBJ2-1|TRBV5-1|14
CASSPGLSYNEQFF
TGCGCCAGCAGCCCGGGACTCTCCTACAATGAGCAGTTCTTC
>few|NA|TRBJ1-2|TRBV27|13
CASSLDGAYGYTF
TGTGCCAGCAGTTTAGACGGAGCCTATGGCTACACCTTC
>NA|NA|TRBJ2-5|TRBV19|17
CASSIRILGQRKETQYF
TGTGCCAGTAGTATAAGGATCCTTGGACAGAGAAAAGAGACCCAGTACTTC
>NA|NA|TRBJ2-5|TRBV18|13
CASSRANQETQYF
TGTGCCAGCTCCCGAGCCAACCAAGAGACCCAGTACTTC
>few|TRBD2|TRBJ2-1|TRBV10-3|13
CAINSRGGREQFF
TGTGCCATCAACTCGCGGGGGGGAAGAGAGCAGTTCTTC